The clone carrying this T cell receptor (beta chain) was counted a few times. What it recognizes is unknown. This sample is drawn from a study of blood T cells in healthy people across ages. Study-level background: When template switching was applied, about one barcoded beta molecule was captured per two T cells. Regarding the study as a whole: Researchers report that TCR beta diversity correlated strongly with naive T cell percentage.

This CDR3 region has 13 residues. From germline, CDR1 is DFQATT and CDR2 SNEGSKA (reference sequence). V dropped 4 bases and J dropped 1 base, with 10 bases sitting between them. Together with a sample-barcoded 5' primer, a J-beta primer mix was included in a second PCR lasting about 6 to 11 cycles. Per-sample output comprised a minimum of 2.5 million paired-end reads containing CDR3. MiXCR, applied by TCRdb to the 5' RACE reads, yields one record per CDR3 protein. The data show 2 million or so distinct CDR3 sequences, around 48% seen once. This chain joins TRBV20-1 and TRBJ2-5; possible D gene TRBD1, 5 bases. The sample taken for sequencing was blood. The clonotype comes from a woman between 40 and 55 years old in good health. The CDR3 loop reads CSAKPTGQETQYF. DNA for the CDR3: TGCAGTGCTAAGCCAACAGGCCAAGAGACCCAGTACTTC.